These T cell receptor beta chains were read from a single sample in a study of blood T cell repertoires in COVID-19. Profiled with immunoSEQ multiplex PCR; TCRdb holds only in-frame clones, not every one. Here the sample spans around 180,000 clones, around nine tenths being singletons. Input material: peripheral blood. Source of these receptors: a human donor in a cohort sampled during active COVID-19. Each CDR3 is given with its conserved first and last residue. Some rows have no size entry. The others give once, few or many, or a class for an expanded clone.

14	TRBV27	NA	TRBJ2-7	CASSSTAISYEQYF
12	TRBV7-8	NA	TRBJ2-5	CASSPASGTQYF
12	TRBV6-2/TRBV6-3	NA	TRBJ2-7	CASSYPPREQYF
14	TRBV28	once	TRBJ2-7	CASSPLMASYEQYF
18	TRBV6-2/TRBV6-3	NA	TRBJ2-1	CASSYPRGSGGGYNEQFF
16	TRBV7-2	NA	TRBJ2-1	CASSLDPSSGKNEQFF
16	TRBV2	NA	TRBJ2-3	CASNLLAGGSTDTQYF
15	TRBV28	NA	TRBJ2-1	CASSLVAGFNNEQFF
15	TRBV2	NA	TRBJ1-2	CASKFGTGGSYGYTF
15	TRBV28	NA	TRBJ1-5	CASSFGGGGGQPQHF
14	TRBV5-6	few	TRBJ2-7	CASSGDRGQREQYF
15	TRBV7-6	NA	TRBJ2-7	CASSLDPSISSEQYF
15	TRBV7-8	NA	TRBJ1-5	CASSHLWDNRQPQHF
15	TRBV6-5	NA	TRBJ1-5	CASSPDRGSNQPQHF
12	TRBV29-1	NA	TRBJ2-1	CSATRQGGEQFF
16	TRBV14	few	TRBJ2-2	CASSLRGDPYTGELFF
14	TRBV9	NA	TRBJ2-7	CASSPGDRPYEQYF
20	TRBV28	NA	TRBJ2-2	CASSSPGSSGRINYRGELFF
18	TRBV5-7	NA	TRBJ2-4	CASSLSPDRCLAKNIQYF
14	TRBV6-5	NA	TRBJ2-1	CASSRTVPQGEQFF
16	TRBV15	NA	TRBJ1-2	CATSRDRTGRTYGYTF
15	TRBV6-5	NA	TRBJ2-7	CASSYNAAGVSEQYF
14	TRBV7-9	NA	TRBJ1-2	CASSLAGGSYGYTF
12	TRBV27	NA	TRBJ2-7	CASSRQGGEQYF
13	TRBV6-5	NA	TRBJ2-7	CASSRDRDYEQYF
17	TRBV4-2	once	TRBJ2-1	CASSQDEAGGIYNEQFF
15	TRBV6-2/TRBV6-3	once	TRBJ2-5	CASSSTFGGAETQYF
12	TRBV25-1	NA	TRBJ2-3	CASKSNGDTQYF
14	TRBV10-2	NA	TRBJ2-3	CASSEASGTDTQYF
15	TRBV7-2	NA	TRBJ1-2	CASIPYPGTGWGYTF
13	TRBV10-3	NA	TRBJ2-2	CAISGRDTGELFF
15	TRBV5-1	NA	TRBJ1-5	CASSLDQGSNQPQHF
14	TRBV30	NA	TRBJ1-6	CAQKSQGAISPLHF
14	TRBV5-1	NA	TRBJ1-6	CASSLGDINSPLHF
14	TRBV5-1	NA	TRBJ1-2	CASSQTTAGDGYTF
14	TRBV18	NA	TRBJ1-4	CASSAGRTNEKLFF
14	TRBV3-1/TRBV3-2	few	TRBJ2-7	CASSQVTGSYEQYF
13	TRBV28	NA	TRBJ2-5	CASSKRIQETQYF